This T cell receptor beta chain was sequenced for a study of long-term antiretroviral therapy in people with HIV. This CDR3 region has 14 residues. Germline CDR1 SGHAT, CDR2 FQNNGV. With V trimmed by 3 bases and J by 8 bases, 7 bases remained unmatched. The libraries were made with immunoSEQ v3.0 at survey level. For each individual sample, sequencing targeted 40,000-50,000 T-cell genomes. Clones were read by immunoSEQ multiplex PCR, and TCRdb kept only the in-frame ones, dropping some. The sample lists over 35,000 clones; approximately 94% were seen once. The sample in question was unsorted PBMCs, obtained 9 to 9.5 years after starting antiretroviral therapy. This TCR derives from a man aged 25 to 45 with HIV. V and J are TRBV11-2 and TRBJ2-1, with 7 bases fitting TRBD1. CDR3 DNA: TGTGCCAGCAGCTTGGGACAGCCTGTCGATGAGCAGTTCTTC. Protein sequence: CASSLGQPVDEQFF. Using reference TRBV11-2 and TRBJ2-1 for the parts outside the CDR3, the full variable domain is EAGVAQSPRYKIIEKRQSVAFWCNPISGHATLYWYQQILGQGPKLLIQFQNNGVVDDSQLPKDRFSAERLKGVDSTLKIQPAKLEDSAVYLCASSLGQPVDEQFFGPGTRLTVL.